A single sample is the source of the 29 T cell receptor beta chains below, sequenced in a study of blood T cell repertoires in COVID-19. Here immunoSEQ multiplex PCR was the method, and the copy in TCRdb shows in-frame clones only, minus some. The table has 120,000 to 150,000 clones, 70% to 80% seen once; the top ten hold approximately 3.6%. The source material was peripheral blood. These receptors originate from a man between 60 and 75 years old with acute or convalescent COVID-19.

The chain combines TRBV28 with TRBJ2-7; no clear D. This CDR3 has 16 amino acids. Germline V gene lookup returns CDR1 MDHEN and CDR2 SYDVKM. V lost 10 bases, J lost 3 bases, and 25 bases lay in between. The CDR3 here is CATISPPKLLVYEQYF. In nucleotides, the CDR3 is TGTGCCACCATCTCCCCCCCCAAGCTACTCGTCTACGAGCAGTACTTC.

The rearrangement uses TRBV7-6 and TRBJ2-7; 11 bases match TRBD2. Trimming took 5 bases from V and 5 from J; bases not matched to a gene: 8. CDR1 and CDR2 (germline): SGHVS, FNYEAQ. The CDR3 runs 15 residues. As DNA, the CDR3 is TGTGCCAGCAGCCCTACTAGCGGGAGAAACCACGAGCAGTACTTC. Its translation is CASSPTSGRNHEQYF.

This clone was seen a handful of times. V usage is TRBV7-8 and J usage is TRBJ1-1; 7 bases line up with TRBD1. The CDR3 has 14 residues. The ends lost 2 bases at V and 5 bases at J; junction bases unmatched: 5. CDR1 and CDR2 (germline): SGHVS, FQNEAQ. The CDR3: CASSLRQGGTEAFF. The CDR3 DNA is TGTGCCAGCAGCTTACGACAGGGTGGGACTGAAGCTTTCTTT.

This clone was detected a few times. This chain uses TRBV27 with TRBJ1-5; no reliable D call. The germline V gene encodes CDR1 MNHEY and CDR2 SMNVEV (reference sequence). V was shortened by 8 bases and J by 3 bases, with 14 bases between the two germline ends. The CDR3 is 14 residues long. The CDR3 region has the DNA TGTGCCAGCGGGCGGAGGGCCGACAATCAGCCCCAGCATTTT. This translates into CASGRRADNQPQHF.

The chain recombines TRBV6-5 with TRBJ1-6; no firm D call. Trimming pared 4 bases from V and 9 bases from J, leaving 7 bases between. This CDR3 comprises 12 residues. Germline V CDR1 and CDR2: MNHEY, SVGAGI. This CDR3 is CASSWRSSPLHF. The CDR3, as DNA: TGTGCCAGCAGTTGGAGAAGTTCACCCCTCCACTTT.

J is TRBJ2-5 and V is TRBV19; 11 nucleotides agree with TRBD2. Germline V gene sequence: CDR1 LNHDA, CDR2 SQIVND (reference sequence). The CDR3 has 16 amino acids. The V gene end was trimmed by 3 bases and the J gene end by 5 bases; junction bases not matched to a gene: 8. The CDR3 DNA reads as TGTGCCAGTAGTATGACTAGCGGGATGTCAGGGGAGACCCAGTACTTC. Protein: CASSMTSGMSGETQYF.

The CDR3 loop is CASSLERDDNEQFF. Written as DNA, the CDR3 is TGTGCCAGCAGCTTGGAACGGGATGACAATGAGCAGTTCTTC. The rearrangement uses TRBV5-4 and TRBJ2-1, with TRBD2 as a possible D gene (5 bases). Trimming left V 0 bases short and J 5 bases short, with 9 bases between. Germline assignment: CDR1 SGHNT and CDR2 YYREEE (reference sequence). CDR3 length equals 14 residues.

This clone was picked up one time. The V gene is TRBV30, the J gene TRBJ2-7; 9 bases agree with TRBD1. Trimming took 3 bases from V and 5 from J; bases not matched to a gene: 8. CDR1 and CDR2 from the germline V gene are GTSNPN and SVGIG (reference sequence). The CDR3 is 14 residues long. The CDR3 region has the DNA TGTGCCTGGAGCCATCCGGACAGGGGCCACGAGCAGTACTTC. It encodes CAWSHPDRGHEQYF.

Only one count was recorded for this clone. J is TRBJ1-2 and V is TRBV29-1; D possibly corresponds to TRBD1 (5 bases). V gave up 6 bases and J gave up 5 bases, with 13 bases separating them. The CDR3 length is 12 residues. Germline CDR1 is SQVTM and CDR2 is ANQGSEA. CDR3: CSVGDGTYGYTF. CDR3 sequence (DNA): TGCAGCGTGGGGGACGGGACTTATGGCTACACCTTC. Based on the CDR3 plus reference TRBV29-1 and TRBJ1-2, the full variable domain is SAVISQKPSRDICQRGTSLTIQCQVDSQVTMMFWYRQQPGQSLTLIATANQGSEATYESGFVIDKFPISRPNLTFSTLTVSNMSPEDSSIYLCSVGDGTYGYTFGSGTRLTVV.

This sequence joins TRBV24-1 and TRBJ2-1, with D tentatively TRBD2 (6 bases). The germline V and J ends were trimmed by 4 bases and 5 bases, with 17 bases remaining between them. Germline assignment: CDR1 KGHDR and CDR2 SFDVKD. The CDR3 sequence is 16 residues long. CDR3 region: CATSDPGTRSHNEQFF. For the CDR3, the DNA is TGTGCCACCAGTGACCCCGGGACTCGATCGCACAATGAGCAGTTCTTC.

This chain links TRBV5-6 with TRBJ1-2; 9 bases fit TRBD1. The length of the CDR3 is 14 residues. The trim removed 3 bases at V and 7 bases at J, leaving 7 bases unmatched. CDR1 and CDR2 from the germline V gene are SGHDT and YYEEEE. The CDR3 nucleotides are TGTGCCAGCAGCTCACAGGGGGCCTTCGGTGGCTACACCTTC. Its protein is CASSSQGAFGGYTF.

A single count supports this clone. The V and J genes are TRBV7-8 and TRBJ1-5; D might be TRBD1 (6 bases). The CDR3 loop spans 17 amino acids. Germline CDR1 is SGHVS and CDR2 is FQNEAQ. V lost 5 bases and J 2 bases, leaving 19 bases between the germline ends. Here the CDR3 DNA reads TGTGCCAGCAGCCCCGGGGCAGGGAACAGGGGCAATCAGCCCCAGCATTTT. Translating it yields CASSPGAGNRGNQPQHF.

V gene TRBV3-1 (or the pseudogene TRBV3-2) combines with J gene TRBJ1-2, with TRBD1 as a possible D gene (5 bases). Germline V gene data show CDR1 as LGHDT and CDR2 as YNNKEL (reference sequence). Deletions cut 2 bases from V and 7 bases from J, with 5 bases between. The CDR3 has 11 amino acids. The CDR3 nucleotides are TGTGCCAGCAGCCAACAGGGTGGCTACACCTTC. It codes for CASSQQGGYTF.

V gene TRBV6-5 combines with J gene TRBJ2-7, with TRBD2 matching 10 bases. V shed 6 bases and J 4 bases; nucleotides not matched to a gene: 6. CDR3 size: 14 residues. Germline CDR1 MNHEY, CDR2 SVGAGI. The CDR3 region has the DNA TGTGCCAGCAGGCGGACTAGCGGATCTTACGAGCAGTACTTC. Translation: CASRRTSGSYEQYF.

The gene calls are TRBV30 and TRBJ1-2; tentative D call: TRBD1 (5 bases). V lost 1 base to trimming and J lost 0 bases, with 9 bases between them. Germline V CDR1 and CDR2: GTSNPN, SVGIG (reference sequence). The CDR3 consists of 14 residues. CDR3 DNA sequence: TGTGCCTGGAGTGGACAGTTCTCTAACTATGGCTACACCTTC. Protein product: CAWSGQFSNYGYTF. Complete variable domain (other parts from reference TRBV30 and TRBJ1-2): SQTIHQWPATLVQPVGSPLSLECTVEGTSNPNLYWYRQAAGRGLQLLFYSVGIGQISSEVPQNLSASRPQDRQFILSSKKLLLSDSGFYLCAWSGQFSNYGYTFGSGTRLTVV.

The V and J genes are TRBV5-1 and TRBJ1-1, with TRBD1 matching over 7 bases. V was clipped by 4 bases and J by 0 bases; unmatched bases: 9. The CDR3 has 16 amino acids. The germline V gene encodes CDR1 SGHRS and CDR2 YFSETQ. The CDR3 protein is CASSDPRQGLNTEAFF. The CDR3 region has the DNA TGCGCCAGCAGCGACCCCCGACAGGGCCTGAACACTGAAGCTTTCTTT.

This clone was seen only a few times. This chain joins TRBV5-4 and TRBJ2-5, with 7 nucleotides matching TRBD1. CDR1 is SGHNT and CDR2 is YYREEE in the germline V gene (reference sequence). V gave up 2 bases and J gave up 5 bases; unmatched junction bases: 6. CDR3 size: 14 residues. The CDR3 loop is CASSFTGVGETQYF. CDR3 in DNA: TGTGCCAGCAGCTTTACAGGGGTCGGGGAGACCCAGTACTTC.

This sequence joins TRBV29-1 and TRBJ1-5; D may be TRBD1 (5 bases). Trimming stripped 5 bases from V and 5 bases from J, with 13 bases between. CDR3 length: 13 residues. Germline CDR1 SQVTM, CDR2 ANQGSEA. The CDR3 is CSVSPGGYQPQHF. CDR3 coding DNA: TGCAGCGTTTCCCCTGGGGGGTATCAGCCCCAGCATTTT.

The CDR3 loop reads CASSLREGQGPEQYF. For the CDR3, the DNA is TGTGCCAGCAGCTTAAGAGAAGGACAGGGCCCCGAGCAGTACTTC. The V call is TRBV7-8, the J call TRBJ2-7; 8 bases map to TRBD1. CDR3 size: 15 residues. Looked up from germline, CDR1 is SGHVS and CDR2 is FQNEAQ. The V gene end was trimmed by 2 bases and the J gene end by 6 bases; junction bases not matched to a gene: 9.

The V call is TRBV2, the J call TRBJ1-5, with unresolved D. Deletions cut 5 bases from V and 2 bases from J, with 10 bases between. The CDR3 is made up of 14 amino acids. CDR1 SNHLY and CDR2 FYNNEI come from the germline V gene. In nucleotides, the CDR3 is TGTGCCAGCAGTCCAACGGAGGGCAATCAGCCCCAGCATTTT. This encodes CASSPTEGNQPQHF.

Note on this clone: At one end, the junction sequence differs from germline, possibly due to a read error. The chain joins TRBV3-1 (or the pseudogene TRBV3-2) to TRBJ1-6; no clear D. Germline V gives CDR1 LGHDT, CDR2 YNNKEL (reference sequence). CDR3 size: 18 residues. This chain's CDR3 is CASSQGTGPSSYNSPLHF. For the CDR3, the DNA is TGTGCCAGCAGCCAAGGGACCGGCCCTAGCTCCTATAATTCGCCCCTCCACTTT.

This clone was counted a few times. The gene calls are TRBV18 and TRBJ2-3; 8 nucleotides align to TRBD1. The trim removed 3 bases at V and 4 bases at J, leaving 6 bases unmatched. The CDR3 extends over 15 amino acids. CDR1 and CDR2 from the germline V gene are KGHSH and LQKENI. CDR3 amino acids: CASSPGQGAPDTQYF. DNA of the CDR3: TGTGCCAGCTCACCGGGCCAGGGGGCCCCAGATACGCAGTATTTT.

This chain joins TRBV10-3 and TRBJ2-5; 7 bases match TRBD1. Germline V CDR1 and CDR2: ENHRY, SYGVKD. The CDR3 sequence is 15 residues long. V lost 6 bases and J lost 1; bases outside the gene matches: 8. The CDR3 sequence: CAIRPGTVAQETQYF. The DNA for the CDR3 is TGTGCCATCAGACCCGGGACAGTCGCCCAAGAGACCCAGTACTTC.

This chain links TRBV7-8 with TRBJ1-3, with D unresolved. V was cut by 1 base and J by 0 bases, with 7 bases left in between. The CDR3 is made up of 15 amino acids. Germline values: CDR1 SGHVS, CDR2 FQNEAQ. The CDR3 region has the DNA TGTGCCAGCAGCTTAGGCGGCTACTCTGGAAACACCATATATTTT. It is translated as CASSLGGYSGNTIYF.

The V and J genes are TRBV6-5 and TRBJ2-3; the D is unclear. The CDR3 length is 16 residues. V lost 2 bases and J lost 3, with 15 bases in between. In germline, CDR1 is MNHEY, CDR2 SVGAGI. The chain's CDR3 is CASSYAAPLETDTQYF. The CDR3 region has the DNA TGTGCCAGCAGTTACGCGGCTCCCCTTGAGACAGATACGCAGTATTTT.

The chain links TRBV9 to TRBJ1-2; 9 bases agree with TRBD1. This CDR3 contains 16 residues. In germline, CDR1 is SGDLS, CDR2 YYNGEE. Losses at the gene ends were 2 bases for V and 4 bases for J; bases not matched to a gene: 9. CDR3 in DNA: TGTGCCAGCAGCGTGGGGGCGGGACAGGGATCCTATGGCTACACCTTC. Protein: CASSVGAGQGSYGYTF.

The chain carries TRBV7-8 and TRBJ2-1; D not resolved. The CDR3 is 11 residues long. V shed 2 bases and J shed 8 bases, with 4 bases lying between them. CDR1 is SGHVS, CDR2 FQNEAQ, per germline. CDR3 amino acids: CASSLLDEQFF. The CDR3 bases are TGTGCCAGCAGCTTACTCGATGAGCAGTTCTTC.

This clone occurred a few times. Germline and junction disagree at one end, which may indicate a read error. The chain couples TRBV7-7 to TRBJ2-7; perhaps TRBD2 as D (6 bases). There are 13 residues in the CDR3. Germline V gene lookup returns CDR1 SSHAT and CDR2 FNYEAQ (reference sequence). The CDR3 bases are TGTGCTAGCAGCTTGGGATCGGGAGACGAGCAGTACTTC. This codes for CASSLGSGDEQYF.

This clone was observed once. This sequence joins TRBV6-1 and TRBJ1-1; possibly TRBD1 for D (6 bases). From germline, CDR1 is MNHNS and CDR2 SASEGT. The CDR3 runs 12 residues. Between the trimmed V and J ends, which lost 6 bases and 11 bases, there was a span of 16 bases. The CDR3 nucleotides are TGTGCCAGCAGACCCTTCCAGGGGTCTGCTTTCTTT. This encodes CASRPFQGSAFF.